Below, 17 T cell receptor beta chains from the same sample are listed, as sequenced in a study of control samples from healthy donors and cancer patients. Assay: immunoSEQ multiplex PCR; the TCRdb copy retains only in-frame clones and omits some. The table shows around 200,000 clones, with 91% occurring only once. The sample was blood. The source is a woman in her twenties or thirties in good health.

The J gene is TRBJ2-3, the V gene TRBV11-3; 7 bases agree with TRBD2. The CDR3 loop spans 17 amino acids. V trimming: 2 bases; J trimming: 6 bases; junction bases outside the gene matches: 14. Germline CDR1 SGHNT, CDR2 YENEEA. CDR3 loop: CASSLKGGSPLDDTQYF. The CDR3 DNA reads as TGTGCCAGCAGCTTAAAGGGCGGGAGTCCCCTGGACGATACGCAGTATTTT.

The chain links TRBV7-9 to TRBJ2-1; 7 positions match TRBD2. The germline gives CDR1 SEHNR, CDR2 FQNEAQ (reference sequence). The J segment lost 6 bases and the V segment lost 1 base, leaving 6 bases of the junction unmatched. This CDR3 region has 15 residues. The CDR3 sequence is CASSLGWEGRNEQFF. The CDR3 region has the DNA TGTGCCAGCAGCTTAGGGTGGGAGGGCCGCAATGAGCAGTTCTTC.

The chain is built from TRBV29-1 and TRBJ2-2; 8 bases fit TRBD2. The CDR3 loop spans 14 amino acids. Unmatched junction bases numbered 7, after V lost 4 bases and J lost 6 bases. Germline V gives CDR1 SQVTM, CDR2 ANQGSEA. CDR3 in DNA: TGCAGCGTTGGGAGCGGACTAGCCTCCGGGGAGCTGTTTTTT. Its protein is CSVGSGLASGELFF.

This clone was seen once. The gene calls are TRBV18 and TRBJ1-1, with 7 bases that match TRBD1. Germline-derived CDR1 and CDR2 are KGHSH and LQKENI. The CDR3 totals 14 residues. Trimming cost V 2 bases and J 6 bases; bases outside gene matches: 6. The CDR3 nucleotides read TGTGCCAGCTCACCAATAACAGGGGTCCCTGAAGCTTTCTTT. Its translation: CASSPITGVPEAFF.

The chain employs TRBV7-2 and TRBJ2-5; 9 bases match TRBD1. CDR3 size: 16 residues. Germline lookup yields CDR1 SGHTA and CDR2 FQGNSA. Trimming cost V 6 bases and J 5 bases; bases outside gene matches: 13. CDR3 bases: TGTGCCAGCAGTTCGGGGGCTGGGACAGGGTGGGAGACCCAGTACTTC. It specifies CASSSGAGTGWETQYF. Full variable domain (rest looked up from reference TRBV7-2 and TRBJ2-5): GAGVSQSPSNKVTEKGKDVELRCDPISGHTALYWYRQSLGQGLEFLIYFQGNSAPDKSGLPSDRFSAERTGGSVSTLTIQRTQQEDSAVYLCASSSGAGTGWETQYFGPGTRLLVL.

Note on this clone: The junction and the germline gene differ at one end; a read error may be behind it. In the same sample, other DNA sequences code for this CDR3. V usage is TRBV2 and J usage is TRBJ2-2, with D perhaps matching TRBD2 (5 bases). Germline V gene sequence: CDR1 SNHLY, CDR2 FYNNEI. This CDR3 is 12 amino acids long. CDR3 in DNA: TGTGCCAGCAGGCAGAACACCGGGGAACTGTTTTTT. Translated: CASRQNTGELFF.

The chain recombines TRBV24-1 with TRBJ1-4; possibly TRBD1 for D (6 bases). Between the trimmed V and J ends, which lost 4 bases and 1 base, there was a span of 9 bases. The CDR3 spans 15 residues. The germline V gene has CDR1 KGHDR and CDR2 SFDVKD. The CDR3 spells CATSDPQGTNEKLFF. The CDR3 nucleotides are TGTGCCACCAGTGACCCACAGGGAACTAATGAAAAACTGTTTTTT.

The CDR3 sequence: CASSRDRGANIQYF. The CDR3 nucleotides are TGTGCCAGCAGTCGGGACAGGGGTGCAAACATTCAGTACTTC. The chain carries TRBV2 and TRBJ2-4, with 10 bases lining up with TRBD1. CDR1 is SNHLY, CDR2 FYNNEI, per germline. Losses at the gene ends were 5 bases for V and 6 bases for J; bases not matched to a gene: 4. CDR3 length: 14 amino acids.

The chain combines TRBV5-1 with TRBJ1-1; 8 bases fit TRBD1. Trimming took 5 bases from V and 4 from J; bases not matched to a gene: 7. CDR3 size: 14 residues. Germline values: CDR1 SGHRS, CDR2 YFSETQ. Here the CDR3 DNA reads TGCGCCAGCAGTCCTCAGGGGGCGCGCACTGAAGCTTTCTTT. This encodes CASSPQGARTEAFF.

Points on this clone: Distinct nucleotide sequences in the sample also encode this CDR3. The chain employs TRBV19 and TRBJ1-5; D remains ambiguous. The germline V gene has CDR1 LNHDA and CDR2 SQIVND (reference sequence). The CDR3 runs 15 residues. With 1 base removed from V and 0 bases from J, the gap between germline ends came to 7 bases. CDR3 region: CASSIGRVSNQPQHF. The CDR3 DNA sequence: TGTGCCAGTAGTATAGGGCGGGTTAGCAATCAGCCCCAGCATTTT.

The V and J genes are TRBV11-2 and TRBJ1-5, with TRBD1 matching over 7 bases. Trimming took 1 base from V and 7 from J; bases not matched to a gene: 7. The CDR3 covers 15 residues. Germline V gene lookup returns CDR1 SGHAT and CDR2 FQNNGV. The CDR3 bases are TGTGCCAGCAGCTTAGGGGGCAGGGGGGGCCAGCCCCAGCATTTT. Its protein is CASSLGGRGGQPQHF.

This clone came up once. The gene calls are TRBV6-1 and TRBJ1-5; tentative D call: TRBD1 (5 bases). Deletions cut 4 bases from V and 0 bases from J, with 13 bases between. The CDR3 runs 16 residues. Germline CDR1 and CDR2: MNHNS and SASEGT. The CDR3 is CASSVQGEYSNQPQHF. CDR3 DNA sequence: TGTGCCAGCAGTGTCCAAGGGGAGTATAGCAATCAGCCCCAGCATTTT.

This clone was observed once. The gene calls are TRBV7-8 and TRBJ1-2; D is undetermined. Germline-derived CDR1 and CDR2 are SGHVS and FQNEAQ. The CDR3 length is 14 residues. V shed 1 base and J shed 2 bases, with 8 bases lying between them. The DNA for the CDR3 is TGTGCCAGCAGCTTAGGTCGCGGCAACTATGGCTACACCTTC. Translated: CASSLGRGNYGYTF.

This clone has just one count. The CDR3 DNA reads as TGTGCCAGCAGCATTACTAGCGGGAGCGGGGCTGATACGCAGTATTTT. Translation: CASSITSGSGADTQYF. This chain joins TRBV7-6 and TRBJ2-3; TRBD2 matches at 11 bases. Germline values: CDR1 SGHVS, CDR2 FNYEAQ. Trimming removed 5 bases from V and 6 bases from J; junction bases left unmatched: 10. The CDR3 runs to 16 residues.

For this clone: Additional DNA sequences in this sample encode the identical CDR3. The V and J genes are TRBV5-1 and TRBJ1-1; possible D gene TRBD1, 5 bases. The CDR3 covers 15 residues. Germline V CDR1 and CDR2: SGHRS, YFSETQ. Trimming shortened V by 0 bases and J by 1 base, and 10 bases separated the two germline ends. The CDR3 DNA reads TGCGCCAGCAGCTTGGAGGGACCACCGAACACTGAAGCTTTCTTT. This translates into CASSLEGPPNTEAFF.

The chain carries TRBV7-2 and TRBJ2-2; D perhaps matches TRBD2 (7 bases). CDR1 is SGHTA and CDR2 is FQGNSA in the germline V gene. The CDR3 sequence is 17 residues long. Trimming pared 1 base from V and 2 bases from J, leaving 14 bases between. This CDR3 is CASSLGQGRGNTGELFF. In DNA, the CDR3 is TGTGCCAGCAGCTTAGGCCAGGGGAGGGGTAACACCGGGGAGCTGTTTTTT.

The chain has TRBV5-1 and TRBJ1-5; D remains ambiguous. The CDR3 totals 14 residues. The germline V gene encodes CDR1 SGHRS and CDR2 YFSETQ. Trimming took 0 bases from V and 1 from J, leaving 5 bases between them. The CDR3 protein is CASSLDGSNQPQHF. For the CDR3, the DNA is TGCGCCAGCAGCTTGGATGGAAGCAATCAGCCCCAGCATTTT.